These 9 T cell receptor beta chains were all obtained from the same sample, sequenced in a study of regulatory T cells in long-lasting Graves disease (dated by TCRdb to 2020 to 2022). Libraries were prepared through multiplex PCR. Reads for this sample came from an Illumina HiSeq 4000. TCR beta libraries were built with iRepertoire HTBI primers and Arm-PCR amplification of CDR3 regions. TCRdb took the public reads, trimmed them with fastp at Q25, ran MiXCR for clone calling and kept in-frame beta chains. Under each unique CDR3 protein, matching rows form one entry showing the most common genes and DNA. The sample table records about half a million distinct CDR3 sequences; around a fifth of these occur just once. The top ten constitute roughly 13% of the sample. What the time point label conveys for this sample: persistent/refractory GD, antithyroid drugs over 5 years with positive TRAb. RNA was extracted from PBMCs in TRIzol for both TCR sequencing and RNA sequencing.

The sample here was peripheral blood mononuclear cells (PBMCs), taken when the disease was refractory, from a patient treated with antithyroid drugs. Receptor source: a female donor with Graves disease.

This clonotype turned up a few times. V is TRBV6-1 and J is TRBJ1-1, with D possibly being TRBD1 (5 bases). V lost 6 bases, J lost 1 base, and 12 bases lay in between. The germline V gene encodes CDR1 MNHNS and CDR2 SASEGT. This CDR3 has 14 residues. CDR3 coding DNA: TGTGCCAGCAGATCTACTAGGGGGAACACTGAAGCTTTCTTT. This encodes CASRSTRGNTEAFF.

V gene TRBV7-2 combines with J gene TRBJ2-7; 9 nucleotides match TRBD1. The CDR3 is made up of 14 amino acids. Losses at the gene ends were 7 bases for V and 2 bases for J; bases not matched to a gene: 6. Germline V CDR1 and CDR2: SGHTA, FQGNSA. The CDR3 bases are TGTGCCAGCAACTTTAACAGGGGGCCCTACGAGCAGTACTTC. Translating gives CASNFNRGPYEQYF.

This clonotype was found many times. The chain combines TRBV7-9 with TRBJ1-5, with D uncertain. The germline V gene has CDR1 SEHNR and CDR2 FQNEAQ (reference sequence). The CDR3 consists of 14 residues. V dropped 4 bases and J dropped 5 bases, with 12 bases sitting between them. CDR3 nucleotide sequence: TGTGCCAGCAGCTCCAACGGGCATGATCAGCCCCAGCATTTT. It codes for CASSSNGHDQPQHF.

V is TRBV7-3 and J is TRBJ2-6; D unresolved. The CDR3 extends over 15 amino acids. Germline V lookup: CDR1 SGHTA, CDR2 FQGTGA. Trimming cost V 4 bases and J 0 bases, with 7 bases left between them. The CDR3 region is CASSSVLSGANVLTF. In nucleotides, the CDR3 is TGTGCCAGCAGCTCGGTTCTCTCTGGGGCCAACGTCCTGACTTTC.

Ten or more counts support this clonotype. This sequence joins TRBV28 and TRBJ1-2, with 8 bases fitting TRBD1. This CDR3 spans 15 amino acids. V was clipped by 3 bases and J by 1 base; unmatched bases: 4. CDR1 MDHEN and CDR2 SYDVKM come from the germline V gene. The CDR3 spells CASSFIQGVNYGYTF. The CDR3 coding sequence is TGTGCCAGCAGTTTTATACAGGGGGTTAACTATGGCTACACCTTC.

J is TRBJ2-2 and V is TRBV15; D possibly uses TRBD1 or TRBD2 (6 bases each). The germline V and J ends were trimmed by 0 bases and 2 bases, with 10 bases remaining between them. This CDR3 comprises 16 residues. The V gene's germline CDR1 is LNHNV and CDR2 YYDKDF (reference sequence). The CDR3 DNA reads as TGTGCCACCAGCAGAGATTTGGGGGGCAACACCGGGGAGCTGTTTTTT. The encoded protein is CATSRDLGGNTGELFF.

This clonotype showed up just a few times. V gene TRBV11-3 combines with J gene TRBJ1-2, with 8 nucleotides matching TRBD1. The junction had 9 bases not matched to a gene; V was cut back by 3 bases and J by 3 bases. There are 16 residues in the CDR3. CDR1 SGHNT and CDR2 YENEEA come from the germline V gene. CDR3 nucleotides: TGTGCCAGCAGCTTCCTTATGGACAGGGAGGACTATGGCTACACCTTC. This codes for CASSFLMDREDYGYTF. Full variable domain (remainder filled in from reference TRBV11-3 and TRBJ1-2): EAGVVQSPRYKIIEKKQPVAFWCNPISGHNTLYWYLQNLGQGPELLIRYENEEAVDDSQLPKDRFSAERLKGVDSTLKIQPAELGDSAVYLCASSFLMDREDYGYTFGSGTRLTVV.

The CDR3: CSAKTGGGTEAFF. The CDR3, as DNA: TGCAGTGCCAAGACAGGGGGGGGAACTGAAGCTTTCTTT. The chain carries TRBV20-1 and TRBJ1-1, with 9 positions matching TRBD1. Germline-derived CDR1 and CDR2 are DFQATT and SNEGSKA (reference sequence). With V trimmed by 6 bases and J by 5 bases, 7 bases remained unmatched. The CDR3 is 13 residues long.

The table lists this clonotype with many counts. The chain uses TRBV7-2 and TRBJ2-6, with 9 positions matching TRBD1. CDR3 length equals 17 residues. V gave up 6 bases and J gave up 4 bases; unmatched junction bases: 10. CDR1 SGHTA and CDR2 FQGNSA come from the germline V gene. CDR3 bases: TGTGCCAGCAGGAGACCGACAGGGGGATCAGGGGCCAACGTCCTGACTTTC. It specifies CASRRPTGGSGANVLTF.